The 2 T cell receptor beta chains in this list originate from one sample, sequenced in a study of cytomegalovirus exposure and HLA in healthy donors. The primer mix had 60 Vbeta and 13 Jbeta primers. This table comes from immunoSEQ multiplex PCR, and its TCRdb copy is limited to in-frame clones, with some not included. The sample records about 200,000 clones, 75% to 90% being singletons. Sequenced input: PBMCs. The receptors here all came from a middle-aged woman in good health and CMV-seronegative.

The chain recombines TRBV6-5 with TRBJ2-7, with a weak D call TRBD2 (5 bases). The CDR3 runs to 14 residues. In germline, CDR1 is MNHEY, CDR2 SVGAGI. Between the trimmed V and J ends, which lost 2 bases and 5 bases, there was a span of 13 bases. CDR3 in amino acids: CASSYLAGGHEQYF. The CDR3, as DNA: TGTGCCAGCAGTTACCTGGCAGGAGGACACGAGCAGTACTTC.

The V and J genes are TRBV30 and TRBJ1-1; maybe TRBD1 (5 bases). This CDR3 region has 14 residues. Per germline, CDR1 GTSNPN and CDR2 SVGIG (reference sequence). The germline V and J ends were trimmed by 0 bases and 4 bases, with 12 bases remaining between them. The CDR3 sequence: CAWSVQGLGTEAFF. The CDR3 nucleotides read TGTGCCTGGAGTGTTCAGGGACTCGGCACTGAAGCTTTCTTT.